The source of this T cell receptor (beta chain) is a study of beta chain features in type 1 diabetes. Study in general: On cell yields, gender and age, patients and healthy donors were similar. Study-level points and caveats: Individuals with type 1 diabetes displayed fewer insertions and more deletions at VDJ junctions. High TCR expression in some cells could lead to their over-representation in cDNA sequencing. Moderate but significant shortening of TCRB CDR3s was recorded in all four CD4+ subsets from Type 1 diabetes patients.

Notes on this clone: What it binds is unknown.

Reverse transcription of all isolated RNA meant that expressed TCRB transcripts were sequenced. Clones were sequenced by immunoSEQ multiplex PCR, and TCRdb holds only the in-frame ones, with some missing. Of roughly 280,000 clones in the sample, around 24% are singletons; the top ten hold 0.012%. This CDR3 has 16 residues. Looked up from germline, CDR1 is SQVTM and CDR2 is ANQGSEA. V gave up 3 bases and J gave up 0 bases, with 16 bases separating them. Sequencing was done on a sample of naive CD4+ T cells from blood. This chain connects TRBV29-1 to TRBJ2-3; D unclear. This sequence originates from a woman between 25 and 40 years old with type 1 diabetes. The CDR3 loop reads CSVDADGSPSTDTQYF. CDR3 bases: TGCAGCGTTGACGCAGACGGGTCCCCTAGCACAGATACGCAGTATTTT.